Following are 23 T cell receptor beta chains from one sample sequenced in a study of blood T cells in healthy people across ages. Primers used in a second PCR of roughly 6 to 12 cycles were a sample-barcoded 5' primer and a J-beta primer mix. TCRdb independently ran MiXCR on the 5' RACE reads; one entry per CDR3 protein. The table shows about 800,000 distinct CDR3 sequences, with about half occurring only once. Sequencing was performed on blood. The receptors derive from a man older than 75 in good health.

The J gene is TRBJ2-4, the V gene TRBV29-1; 11 positions match TRBD2. Trimming at V came to 4 bases and at J to 0 bases, leaving 11 bases not matched to a gene. The CDR3 totals 18 residues. The V gene's germline CDR1 is SQVTM and CDR2 ANQGSEA. The CDR3 DNA reads as TGCAGCGTTGTTACTAGCGGGGGAGCATTACTAGCCAAAAACATTCAGTACTTC. Its translation: CSVVTSGGALLAKNIQYF.

In this sample, this clonotype turned up a few times. This chain links TRBV20-1 with TRBJ2-4; D possibly matches TRBD1 or TRBD2 (5 bases each). Germline V CDR1 and CDR2: DFQATT, SNEGSKA (reference sequence). V dropped 0 bases and J dropped 1 base, with 10 bases sitting between them. This CDR3 comprises 15 residues. This chain's CDR3 is CSARDGGVAKNIQYF. The CDR3 DNA sequence: TGCAGTGCTAGAGATGGGGGAGTGGCCAAAAACATTCAGTACTTC.

The gene calls are TRBV20-1 and TRBJ1-2, with TRBD1 matching 10 bases. The CDR3 is made up of 15 amino acids. Losses at the gene ends were 2 bases for V and 8 bases for J; bases not matched to a gene: 11. CDR1 and CDR2 (germline): DFQATT, SNEGSKA (reference sequence). CDR3 residues: CSARRPWTGGDGYTF. CDR3 coding DNA: TGCAGTGCTAGACGGCCTTGGACAGGGGGAGACGGCTACACCTTC.

This clonotype has at least ten counts. The V and J genes are TRBV5-1 and TRBJ2-7; possible D gene TRBD1, 5 bases. This CDR3 has 15 amino acids. CDR1 SGHRS and CDR2 YFSETQ come from the germline V gene. Deletions cut 0 bases from V and 6 bases from J, with 16 bases between. CDR3 region: CASSLVQALSGEQYF. The CDR3 region has the DNA TGCGCCAGCAGCTTGGTACAGGCCCTGAGTGGCGAGCAGTACTTC.

The rearrangement uses TRBV29-1 and TRBJ2-1; maybe TRBD2 (5 bases). CDR1 SQVTM and CDR2 ANQGSEA come from the germline V gene. Trimming removed 7 bases from V and 12 bases from J, with 19 bases in between. The CDR3 totals 12 residues. CDR3 region: CSAADGKDGQFF. The CDR3 DNA reads TGCAGCGCCGCGGACGGGAAAGACGGGCAGTTCTTC.

The chain links TRBV7-9 to TRBJ2-3, with D unresolved. Trimming removed 5 bases at V and 4 bases at J, with 13 bases between. The CDR3 totals 14 residues. Germline loops: CDR1 SEHNR, CDR2 FQNEAQ (reference sequence). CDR3 residues: CASSLHLNPDTQYF. The CDR3 bases are TGTGCCAGCAGCCTCCACTTAAATCCAGATACGCAGTATTTT.

The chain has TRBV11-2 and TRBJ2-5; perhaps TRBD1 as D (5 bases). The germline V gene encodes CDR1 SGHAT and CDR2 FQNNGV. V shed 0 bases and J shed 5 bases, with 10 bases lying between them. CDR3 length: 14 residues. CDR3 amino acids: CASSLERGGETQYF. CDR3 nucleotide sequence: TGTGCCAGCAGCTTAGAAAGGGGTGGTGAGACCCAGTACTTC.

The chain combines TRBV5-1 with TRBJ1-6, with D perhaps matching TRBD1 (5 bases). The V gene lost 4 bases and the J gene lost 9 bases, with 14 bases spanning the gap. This CDR3 region has 14 residues. In germline, CDR1 is SGHRS, CDR2 YFSETQ. The CDR3 nucleotides are TGCGCCAGCAGCCCTGACAGCGGGAGTTCACCCCTCCACTTT. Amino acids: CASSPDSGSSPLHF.

Only a few counts were recorded for this clonotype. The chain joins TRBV24-1 to TRBJ2-1, with 9 bases matching TRBD1. CDR3 length equals 16 residues. Germline V lookup: CDR1 KGHDR, CDR2 SFDVKD. After removal of 4 bases from V and 4 bases from J, the junction contained 7 bases not matched to a gene. The CDR3 DNA reads TGTGCCACCAGTGACCCAACAGGGGGCGCATACAATGAGCAGTTCTTC. This sequence encodes CATSDPTGGAYNEQFF.

This chain links TRBV6-1 with TRBJ1-6, with D perhaps matching TRBD1 (5 bases). Trimming stripped 2 bases from V and 6 bases from J, with 8 bases between. This CDR3 spans 14 amino acids. Germline loops: CDR1 MNHNS, CDR2 SASEGT. The CDR3 DNA follows: TGTGCCAGCAGTGAACGGGGGATTAATTCACCCCTCCACTTT. This codes for CASSERGINSPLHF.

J is TRBJ2-1 and V is TRBV7-2; unclear D gene. The CDR3 consists of 13 residues. Germline CDR1 and CDR2: SGHTA and FQGNSA. V dropped 0 bases and J dropped 15 bases, with 15 bases sitting between them. CDR3 residues: CASSLAEVESPFF. DNA for the CDR3: TGTGCCAGCAGCTTAGCCGAGGTAGAGAGTCCGTTCTTC.

This clonotype was detected a few times. The gene calls are TRBV7-3 and TRBJ2-5; 11 bases fit TRBD1. CDR3 length equals 14 residues. Germline CDR1 SGHTA, CDR2 FQGTGA. The ends lost 3 bases at V and 5 bases at J; junction bases unmatched: 2. The CDR3 DNA follows: TGTGCCAGCAGCTTGGACAGGGGGCATGAGACCCAGTACTTC. This gives the protein CASSLDRGHETQYF.

This clonotype was counted only a few times. The V gene is TRBV18, the J gene TRBJ2-1, with TRBD1 as a possible D gene (5 bases). CDR1 is KGHSH and CDR2 is LQKENI in the germline V gene. This CDR3 is built from 16 residues. Trimming took off 0 bases at V and 2 bases at J, with 11 bases between the two ends. The DNA for the CDR3 is TGTGCCAGCTCACCACCTACAGGCCCTACCTACAATGAGCAGTTCTTC. Protein product: CASSPPTGPTYNEQFF.

The CDR3 DNA is TGTGCCAGCACCTTAGCGGGGCCCTACGAGCAGTACTTC. It yields the protein CASTLAGPYEQYF. This rearrangement joins TRBV6-2 or TRBV6-3 to TRBJ2-4, with 8 positions matching TRBD2. The closer fit of TRBJ2-7 to the DNA end suggests the J call may be wrong. The germline CDR1 and CDR2 sequences are MNHEY and SVGEGT. The CDR3 runs to 13 residues.

The chain uses TRBV7-2 and TRBJ2-5; D remains unclear. Looked up from germline, CDR1 is SGHTA and CDR2 is FQGNSA. The CDR3 is 15 amino acids. The ends were cut back, 1 base at V and 11 bases at J, with 20 bases in the middle. CDR3 in DNA: TGTGCCAGCAGCTTAGATCAAATCTCCTACAATGAGCAGTACTTC. Translation gives CASSLDQISYNEQYF.

A few counts support this clonotype. Germline is not matched at one junction end, which may reflect a read error. The chain links TRBV15 to TRBJ2-1; 9 bases line up with TRBD1. The germline gives CDR1 LNHNV, CDR2 YYDKDF (reference sequence). This CDR3 has 16 residues. In DNA form, the CDR3 reads TGTGCCACCAGCAGAGGAACAGGGGGCGTTTACAGTGAGCAGTTCTTC. It is translated as CATSRGTGGVYSEQFF.

The V call is TRBV20-1, the J call TRBJ2-5; D uncertain. The V end was cut by 6 bases, the J end by 5 bases, with 10 bases between. Germline V gives CDR1 DFQATT, CDR2 SNEGSKA (reference sequence). The CDR3 runs to 11 residues. Written as DNA, the CDR3 is TGCAGTGCCGCCTCTCGTGAGACCCAGTACTTC. Residues: CSAASRETQYF.

This clonotype came up a few times. The V call is TRBV7-9, the J call TRBJ2-4; either TRBD1 or TRBD2 may fit D (6 bases each). This CDR3 is built from 14 residues. V was trimmed by 1 base and J by 6 bases, leaving 10 bases between them. Germline loops: CDR1 SEHNR, CDR2 FQNEAQ (reference sequence). The CDR3 protein is CASSLDGGGNIQYF. The CDR3 DNA reads as TGTGCCAGCAGCTTAGACGGAGGGGGAAACATTCAGTACTTC.

The chain carries TRBV25-1 and TRBJ2-6; D tentatively reads TRBD1 or TRBD2 (5 bases each). This CDR3 has 20 residues. V lost 4 bases, J lost 0 bases, and 22 bases lay in between. Germline-derived CDR1 and CDR2 are MGHDK and SYGVNS. For the CDR3, the DNA is TGTGCCAGCAGTGGGTTCCGGGACGGACAACCAAGCTCTGGGGCCAACGTCCTGACTTTC. It yields the protein CASSGFRDGQPSSGANVLTF.

A few counts support this clonotype. V gene TRBV20-1 combines with J gene TRBJ1-1; the D is unclear. This CDR3 has 13 amino acids. Looked up from germline, CDR1 is DFQATT and CDR2 is SNEGSKA (reference sequence). V was pared by 3 bases and J by 2 bases, with 10 bases between. This CDR3 reads CSASKELNTEAFF. CDR3 nucleotide sequence: TGCAGTGCTAGTAAGGAGCTAAACACTGAAGCTTTCTTT.

The chain combines TRBV4-1 with TRBJ2-4, with no clear D. Matching the DNA end better, TRBJ2-7 makes the J call doubtful. CDR3 length: 15 amino acids. Germline assignment: CDR1 MGHRA and CDR2 YSYEKL. The CDR3 sequence: CASSQDRTNTYEQYF. The DNA of the CDR3 is TGCGCCAGCAGCCAAGATCGGACCAACACCTACGAGCAGTACTTC.

As regards this clonotype: This clone may be a read error of a much larger clone one base away. The chain combines TRBV6-6 with TRBJ2-1; 7 positions agree with TRBD1. With the DNA end fitting TRBJ2-7 better, the J assignment may be wrong. Looked up from germline, CDR1 is MNHNY and CDR2 is SVGAGI (reference sequence). CDR3 length: 14 residues. The CDR3 nucleotides are TGTGCCAGCAGGGGGCAGGGGGATTTTGACGAGCAGTACTTC. It codes for CASRGQGDFDEQYF.

This clonotype was recorded many times. This chain connects TRBV7-6 to TRBJ1-2, with D possibly being TRBD1 (5 bases). CDR1 is SGHVS, CDR2 FNYEAQ, per germline. The CDR3 is made up of 17 amino acids. Trimming left V 2 bases short and J 2 bases short, with 18 bases between. The CDR3 region is CASSLRGGGLSNYGYTF. CDR3 nucleotides: TGTGCCAGCAGCTTAAGGGGCGGGGGATTATCCAACTATGGCTACACCTTC.